The 29 T cell receptor beta chains below all came from one sample that was sequenced in a study of shared clonotypes between healthy human individuals (dated by TCRdb to about 2020). To prepare the library, the immunoSEQ multiplex PCR assay was applied. Entries here come from immuneACCESS through TCRdb and include only in-frame sequences with V and J called. Some clones fail to appear in such tables; in the studies checked, an unresolved V gene covers under half of the shortfall, and the cause of the remainder is unknown. The sample data list about 980,000 clones, and less than 85% of these were observed just once. Roughly 1.5% of the sample is in the top ten clones. Sequencing used memory CD4+ T cells sorted from blood. The cell subset or site label, as the study defines it: CD45RA-negative fraction. All receptors derive from a man between 18 and 35 years old in good health.

Points on this clone: The sample holds other DNA sequences that translate to the same CDR3. V is TRBV29-1 and J is TRBJ1-3; possibly TRBD1 for D (6 bases). Trimming left V 4 bases short and J 4 bases short, with 8 bases between. Germline V gene data show CDR1 as SQVTM and CDR2 as ANQGSEA. The CDR3 extends over 12 amino acids. The CDR3 reads CSVGTDGNTIYF. CDR3 bases: TGCAGCGTTGGGACAGACGGAAACACCATATATTTT.

The chain carries TRBV29-1 and TRBJ1-1, with no clear D. Germline CDR1 and CDR2: SQVTM and ANQGSEA. Trimming took off 4 bases at V and 0 bases at J, with 6 bases between the two ends. There are 12 residues in the CDR3. This chain's CDR3 is CSVAQMNTEAFF. CDR3 DNA: TGCAGCGTTGCTCAGATGAACACTGAAGCTTTCTTT.

This chain connects TRBV5-1 to TRBJ2-3, with D unresolved. V gave up 0 bases and J gave up 2 bases, with 7 bases separating them. The germline V gene has CDR1 SGHRS and CDR2 YFSETQ. The CDR3 is 14 residues long. The CDR3 bases are TGCGCCAGCAGCTTGGCCGGAGCCACAGATACGCAGTATTTT. It codes for CASSLAGATDTQYF. Full variable domain (rest looked up from reference TRBV5-1 and TRBJ2-3): KAGVTQTPRYLIKTRGQQVTLSCSPISGHRSVSWYQQTPGQGLQFLFEYFSETQRNKGNFPGRFSGRQFSNSRSEMNVSTLELGDSALYLCASSLAGATDTQYFGPGTRLTVL.

The chain combines TRBV5-4 with TRBJ2-1; weak D call: TRBD2 (5 bases). CDR1 SGHNT and CDR2 YYREEE come from the germline V gene (reference sequence). The CDR3 sequence is 15 residues long. V lost 3 bases, J lost 0 bases, and 10 bases lay in between. The CDR3 DNA reads as TGTGCCAGCAGCTCAGCGGTTAGCTCCTACAATGAGCAGTTCTTC. Amino acid sequence: CASSSAVSSYNEQFF.

This chain uses TRBV6-5 with TRBJ2-7; 7 bases are a match to TRBD1. The CDR3 length is 15 residues. Unmatched junction bases numbered 12, after V lost 6 bases and J lost 4 bases. Germline CDR1 reads MNHEY; CDR2 reads SVGAGI. The CDR3 protein is CASRRQGRPPYEQYF. CDR3 in DNA: TGTGCCAGCAGGCGACAGGGTAGACCACCTTACGAGCAGTACTTC.

The rearrangement uses TRBV10-2 and TRBJ2-7, with D possibly being TRBD2 (5 bases). V gave up 3 bases and J gave up 2 bases, with 14 bases separating them. Germline-derived CDR1 and CDR2 are WSHSY and SAAADI. The CDR3 length is 15 residues. CDR3 coding DNA: TGCGCCAGCAGTGATCCCGGGAATCCCACCTACGAGCAGTACTTC. Its translation is CASSDPGNPTYEQYF.

This clone was picked up many times. The chain combines TRBV15 with TRBJ2-7, with TRBD2 identical over 10 bases. Germline CDR1 is LNHNV and CDR2 is YYDKDF (reference sequence). The junction had 7 bases not matched to a gene; V was cut back by 8 bases and J by 3 bases. The CDR3 has 14 amino acids. For the CDR3, the DNA is TGTGCCACCCGTTCTAGCGGGGGCGACTACGAGCAGTACTTC. This gives the protein CATRSSGGDYEQYF.

V usage is TRBV7-2 and J usage is TRBJ2-1, with no clear D. CDR3 size: 13 residues. Germline V gives CDR1 SGHTA, CDR2 FQGNSA. Deletions cut 3 bases from V and 6 bases from J, with 9 bases between. CDR3 DNA sequence: TGTGCCAGCAGCTTTTCCGACGGCAATGAGCAGTTCTTC. Its protein is CASSFSDGNEQFF. The whole variable domain, filled in from reference TRBV7-2 and TRBJ2-1, reads GAGVSQSPSNKVTEKGKDVELRCDPISGHTALYWYRQSLGQGLEFLIYFQGNSAPDKSGLPSDRFSAERTGGSVSTLTIQRTQQEDSAVYLCASSFSDGNEQFFGPGTRLTVL.

V is TRBV30 and J is TRBJ2-6; the D gene is possibly TRBD1 (6 bases). The ends were cut back, 6 bases at V and 2 bases at J, with 14 bases in the middle. Germline lookup yields CDR1 GTSNPN and CDR2 SVGIG (reference sequence). The CDR3 has 15 residues. CDR3: CACPFEGAGANVLTF. The CDR3 bases are TGTGCCTGCCCCTTTGAGGGGGCTGGGGCCAACGTCCTGACTTTC. The variable domain in full, with the rest retrieved from reference TRBV30 and TRBJ2-6, is SQTIHQWPATLVQPVGSPLSLECTVEGTSNPNLYWYRQAAGRGLQLLFYSVGIGQISSEVPQNLSASRPQDRQFILSSKKLLLSDSGFYLCACPFEGAGANVLTFGAGSRLTVL.

This rearrangement joins TRBV9 to TRBJ2-1; D is possibly TRBD2 (5 bases). Trimming cost V 4 bases and J 4 bases, with 15 bases left between them. The CDR3 loop spans 15 amino acids. The germline CDR1 and CDR2 sequences are SGDLS and YYNGEE. The chain's CDR3 is CASSPGIAGYNEQFF. The CDR3 coding sequence is TGTGCCAGCAGCCCGGGGATCGCCGGGTACAATGAGCAGTTCTTC. Combining the CDR3 with reference TRBV9 and TRBJ2-1 gives the whole variable domain DSGVTQTPKHLITATGQRVTLRCSPRSGDLSVYWYQQSLDQGLQFLIQYYNGEERAKGNILERFSAQQFPDLHSELNLSSLELGDSALYFCASSPGIAGYNEQFFGPGTRLTVL.

This chain uses TRBV28 with TRBJ2-5; no clear D. Germline CDR1 and CDR2: MDHEN and SYDVKM. The ends were cut back, 8 bases at V and 5 bases at J, with 9 bases in the middle. This CDR3 region has 11 residues. The CDR3 bases are TGTGCCAGCCGAACCCTCGAGACCCAGTACTTC. This codes for CASRTLETQYF.

V and J are TRBV7-2 and TRBJ2-1, with D perhaps TRBD1 (6 bases). From germline, CDR1 is SGHTA and CDR2 FQGNSA. Trimming removed 0 bases from V and 6 bases from J, with 12 bases in between. The CDR3 contains 15 residues. CDR3 in amino acids: CASSLATGRINEQFF. In DNA, the CDR3 is TGTGCCAGCAGCTTAGCCACAGGGCGGATCAATGAGCAGTTCTTC.

The chain has TRBV20-1 and TRBJ1-2; no clear D gene. This CDR3 has 11 residues. Per the germline V gene, CDR1 is DFQATT and CDR2 is SNEGSKA (reference sequence). The germline V and J ends were trimmed by 5 bases and 4 bases, with 8 bases remaining between them. The CDR3 loop reads CSAYTGYGYTF. The CDR3 DNA reads TGCAGTGCTTACACCGGCTATGGCTACACCTTC.

This chain links TRBV18 with TRBJ1-2; unclear D gene. From germline, CDR1 is KGHSH and CDR2 LQKENI. The V end lost 3 bases, the J end lost 8 bases, and 13 bases lay between the germline ends. This CDR3 contains 13 residues. CDR3 DNA sequence: TGTGCCAGCTCACCGCCGCACCGGGAGGGCTACACCTTC. Translated: CASSPPHREGYTF. Full variable domain (outside the CDR3, taken from reference TRBV18 and TRBJ1-2): NAGVMQNPRHLVRRRGQEARLRCSPMKGHSHVYWYRQLPEEGLKFMVYLQKENIIDESGMPKERFSAEFPKEGPSILRIQQVVRGDSAAYFCASSPPHREGYTFGSGTRLTVV.

As to this clone: Other DNA sequences in the sample encode the same CDR3. This chain connects TRBV6-1 to TRBJ1-5; D is possibly TRBD1 (5 bases). This CDR3 has 14 amino acids. V gave up 1 base and J gave up 2 bases, with 6 bases separating them. Per germline, CDR1 MNHNS and CDR2 SASEGT. CDR3: CASSEGGGNQPQHF. CDR3 bases: TGTGCCAGCAGTGAAGGAGGGGGCAATCAGCCCCAGCATTTT.

This chain links TRBV4-1 with TRBJ1-1; D is undetermined. The CDR3 extends over 15 amino acids. V shed 1 base and J shed 1 base, with 10 bases lying between them. Germline V gene lookup returns CDR1 MGHRA and CDR2 YSYEKL. CDR3 in DNA: TGCGCCAGCAGCCAAGGACAACCAAAGAACACTGAAGCTTTCTTT. Translated, it gives CASSQGQPKNTEAFF.

The rearrangement uses TRBV7-2 and TRBJ2-2; 7 positions match TRBD1. J gave up 1 base and V 2 bases, and 4 bases lay outside the gene matches. Germline V gives CDR1 SGHTA, CDR2 FQGNSA. CDR3 length equals 16 residues. The CDR3 DNA reads as TGTGCCAGCAGCTTATCTAGGGGGCTGAACACCGGGGAGCTGTTTTTT. It yields the protein CASSLSRGLNTGELFF.

This clone was seen only once. The chain uses TRBV7-9 and TRBJ1-4; D call uncertain. CDR3 length: 19 residues. From germline, CDR1 is SEHNR and CDR2 FQNEAQ (reference sequence). Deletions cut 4 bases from V and 0 bases from J, with 21 bases between. The CDR3 DNA reads TGTGCCAGCAGCTGCCACCCCCGCCCCCCACCCCCAACTAATGAAAAACTGTTTTTT. It specifies CASSCHPRPPPPTNEKLFF.

This chain links TRBV5-1 with TRBJ1-2; TRBD1 matches at 7 bases. There are 15 residues in the CDR3. The V gene's germline CDR1 is SGHRS and CDR2 YFSETQ. V trimming: 2 bases; J trimming: 4 bases; junction bases outside the gene matches: 8. CDR3 nucleotides: TGCGCCAGCAGCTTTAACAGGGGCCCTGTCTATGGCTACACCTTC. It translates to CASSFNRGPVYGYTF.

CDR3 in amino acids: CASIRGEAHGQPQHF. In DNA form, the CDR3 reads TGTGCCAGCATCCGGGGGGAGGCCCACGGCCAGCCCCAGCATTTT. This rearrangement joins TRBV6-1 to TRBJ1-5; TRBD1 might be the D (5 bases). Trimming left V 7 bases short and J 7 bases short, with 20 bases between. CDR1 and CDR2 from the germline V gene are MNHNS and SASEGT. This CDR3 contains 15 residues.

This clone showed up just once. The genes are TRBV11-3 and TRBJ2-1, with 14 nucleotides matching TRBD2. The CDR3 is made up of 15 amino acids. CDR1 is SGHNT, CDR2 YENEEA, per germline. V dropped 6 bases and J dropped 10; count of bases not matched to a gene: 8. CDR3 DNA sequence: TGTGCCAGCAGTAAAGGACTAGCGGGAGGAGGGGAGCAGTTCTTC. This codes for CASSKGLAGGGEQFF.

The chain is built from TRBV28 and TRBJ1-2, with 10 bases aligning to TRBD1. After removal of 6 bases from V and 0 bases from J, the junction contained 4 bases not matched to a gene. The CDR3 length is 15 residues. CDR1 is MDHEN and CDR2 is SYDVKM in the germline V gene. In DNA form, the CDR3 reads TGTGCCAGCAGCCCCGGGACAGGGGCTAACTATGGCTACACCTTC. Translating gives CASSPGTGANYGYTF.

The V gene is TRBV5-6, the J gene TRBJ2-7, with D possibly matching TRBD1 (6 bases). Germline CDR1 reads SGHDT; CDR2 reads YYEEEE. Trimming pared 1 base from V and 2 bases from J, leaving 13 bases between. This CDR3 is built from 15 residues. The CDR3 bases are TGTGCCAGCAGCTTGCTGGACAGAACAACCTACGAGCAGTACTTC. The encoded protein is CASSLLDRTTYEQYF.

On this clone itself: Other DNA sequences in this specimen translate into the identical CDR3. The chain carries TRBV4-1 and TRBJ2-1, with D uncertain. V was clipped by 0 bases and J by 1 base, with 10 bases between them. CDR3 length: 16 amino acids. Germline V CDR1 and CDR2: MGHRA, YSYEKL. The CDR3 DNA follows: TGCGCCAGCAGCCAAGACGCTGGATCGTCCTACAATGAGCAGTTCTTC. As protein: CASSQDAGSSYNEQFF.

The V and J genes are TRBV5-4 and TRBJ2-5; no reliable D call. This CDR3 region has 15 residues. Germline V lookup: CDR1 SGHNT, CDR2 YYREEE (reference sequence). V was clipped by 0 bases and J by 2 bases, with 11 bases between them. The CDR3 coding sequence is TGTGCCAGCAGCTTGGCCATGGGGTCTCAAGAGACCCAGTACTTC. Amino acids: CASSLAMGSQETQYF.

The V gene is TRBV5-1, the J gene TRBJ2-7, with D perhaps matching TRBD1 or TRBD2 (5 bases each). The CDR3 spans 13 residues. V was pared by 7 bases and J by 2 bases, with 13 bases between. The germline CDR1 and CDR2 sequences are SGHRS and YFSETQ. The CDR3 protein is CASGDVRTYEQYF. The DNA of the CDR3 is TGCGCCAGCGGGGACGTCCGAACCTACGAGCAGTACTTC.

The gene calls are TRBV5-4 and TRBJ2-7, with 7 bases lining up with TRBD1. The junction had 12 bases not matched to a gene; V was cut back by 4 bases and J by 5 bases. The germline CDR1 and CDR2 sequences are SGHNT and YYREEE (reference sequence). The CDR3 consists of 15 residues. CDR3 nucleotide sequence: TGTGCCAGCAGCGGCTCGGGACAGCAAGCCCACGAGCAGTACTTC. This translates into CASSGSGQQAHEQYF.

The V call is TRBV7-3, the J call TRBJ2-1, with 8 positions matching TRBD2. This CDR3 comprises 16 residues. From germline, CDR1 is SGHTA and CDR2 FQGTGA. V shed 2 bases, J shed 5 bases, and the junction held 8 bases outside the gene matches. The CDR3 DNA sequence: TGTGCCAGCAGCTTACAGGCTACTAGCGGCAACAATGAGCAGTTCTTC. Residues: CASSLQATSGNNEQFF.

CDR3 sequence reads: CAISELGGRRYSDYEQYF. CDR3 nucleotides: TGTGCCATCAGTGAGTTAGGGGGACGAAGGTATTCCGATTACGAGCAGTACTTC. V is TRBV10-3 and J is TRBJ2-7; perhaps TRBD1 as D (6 bases). The germline gives CDR1 ENHRY, CDR2 SYGVKD. This CDR3 region has 18 residues. Trimming removed 1 base at V and 4 bases at J, with 23 bases between.